This T cell receptor beta chain was documented in a study of T cells after yellow fever vaccination. A few counts support this clonotype. CDR3 length: 15 amino acids. Germline V gives CDR1 SGHAT, CDR2 FQNNGV. The V gene lost 1 base and the J gene lost 8 bases, with 14 bases spanning the gap. Via MiXCR, TCRdb re-called the 5' RACE reads, giving one row per CDR3 protein. The table includes some 170,000 distinct CDR3 sequences, roughly 8.8% detected once. The J gene is TRBJ1-4, the V gene TRBV11-2; D unresolved. This sequence originates from a young man who received the YFV17D yellow fever vaccine. Sequencing was performed on CD8+ T cells sorted from PBMCs, taken 45 days after the yellow fever booster vaccination. CDR3 sequence: CASSLGGMPSEKLFF. CDR3 bases: TGTGCCAGCAGCTTAGGTGGTATGCCGTCGGAAAAACTGTTTTTT.